Following are 10 T cell receptor beta chains from one sample sequenced in a study of patients and donors after allogeneic stem cell transplantation. Each CDR3 protein gets one entry after TCRdb re-called the RT-PCR reads with MiXCR. Of about 960,000 distinct CDR3 sequences in the sample, roughly 18% were seen once. The sequenced sample consisted of blood, either unsorted or a sorted T cell fraction (not recorded which). These receptors were collected from a human donor who was either an allogeneic HSCT recipient or a stem cell or donor lymphocyte infusion donor (not recorded which). It is not recorded whose cells these are; they may come from a transplant donor.

In its sample, this clonotype was seen many times. CDR3 nucleotides: TGTGCCATCATAGACCGCACAGATACGCAGTATTTT. This sequence encodes CAIIDRTDTQYF. V gene TRBV7-8 combines with J gene TRBJ2-3; the D is unclear. Germline lookup yields CDR1 SGHVS and CDR2 FQNEAQ. The V end was cut by 10 bases, the J end by 1 base, with 9 bases between. The CDR3 runs 12 residues.

This clonotype was observed a handful of times. The rearrangement uses TRBV12-3 or TRBV12-4 and TRBJ1-5; D is unclear. V was clipped by 3 bases and J by 0 bases, with 9 bases between them. This CDR3 comprises 15 residues. The CDR3 DNA is TGTGCCAGCAGTTTCCCCCAGAATAGCAATCAGCCCCAGCATTTT. It encodes CASSFPQNSNQPQHF.

The chain has TRBV4-2 and TRBJ2-1, with TRBD2 matching over 14 bases. Germline V gene sequence: CDR1 LGHNA, CDR2 YNFKEQ. The J segment lost 4 bases and the V segment lost 4 bases, leaving 9 bases of the junction unmatched. The CDR3 has 18 residues. Written as DNA, the CDR3 is TGTGCCAGCAGCCCCCAGGCCGGACTAGCGGGGGGTTACAATGAGCAGTTCTTC. This gives the protein CASSPQAGLAGGYNEQFF.

V and J are TRBV20-1 and TRBJ1-2; TRBD1 might be the D (6 bases). Germline CDR1 is DFQATT and CDR2 is SNEGSKA (reference sequence). The CDR3 length is 13 residues. V was clipped by 0 bases and J by 3 bases, with 8 bases between them. CDR3 in amino acids: CSARDYRDYGYTF. The CDR3 DNA is TGCAGTGCTAGAGACTACAGGGACTATGGCTACACCTTC.

Turning to this clonotype: The junction differs from germline at one of its ends, possibly a read error. V and J are TRBV27 and TRBJ1-1, with unresolved D. CDR1 and CDR2 from the germline V gene are MNHEY and SMNVEV (reference sequence). The CDR3 has 14 amino acids. The DNA for the CDR3 is TGTGCCAGCAGTCTATCAATTCCCTCGTATGAAGCTTTCTTT. Encoded protein: CASSLSIPSYEAFF.

There are a few counts of this clonotype. The rearrangement links TRBV6-1 to TRBJ2-7, with 11 bases lining up with TRBD2. Germline V CDR1 and CDR2: MNHNS, SASEGT. Trimming cost V 5 bases and J 6 bases; bases outside gene matches: 9. This CDR3 contains 15 residues. CDR3 loop: CASSLILAGVPEQYF. CDR3 coding DNA: TGTGCCAGCAGTCTTATACTAGCGGGAGTCCCCGAGCAGTACTTC.

This clonotype was found a few times. The V and J genes are TRBV9 and TRBJ1-1; tentative D call: TRBD1 (6 bases). V was trimmed by 0 bases and J by 2 bases, leaving 11 bases between them. Per germline, CDR1 SGDLS and CDR2 YYNGEE. The CDR3 consists of 15 residues. CDR3 nucleotides: TGTGCCAGCAGCGTAGTCGGGGGGGGCAACACTGAAGCTTTCTTT. Its protein product is CASSVVGGGNTEAFF.

This clonotype turned up a few times. The chain carries TRBV6-2 or TRBV6-3 and TRBJ2-3; 10 bases are shared with TRBD2. The CDR3 extends over 15 amino acids. The V segment lost 2 bases and the J segment 2 bases; nucleotides outside the gene matches: 1. Germline assignment: CDR1 MNHEY and CDR2 SVGEGT. CDR3 in DNA: TGTGCCAGCAGTTACGGACTAGCGGACACAGATACGCAGTATTTT. Protein sequence: CASSYGLADTDTQYF.

The CDR3 bases are TGTGCCAGCAGCCCAAGAGGACATTACAGCAATCAGCCCCAGCATTTT. It codes for CASSPRGHYSNQPQHF. The V and J genes are TRBV7-2 and TRBJ1-5; possible D gene TRBD1, 5 bases. Trimming took off 5 bases at V and 1 base at J, with 15 bases between the two ends. The CDR3 covers 16 residues. Germline CDR1 is SGHTA and CDR2 is FQGNSA. Variable domain in full (rest from reference TRBV7-2 and TRBJ1-5): GAGVSQSPSNKVTEKGKDVELRCDPISGHTALYWYRQSLGQGLEFLIYFQGNSAPDKSGLPSDRFSAERTGGSVSTLTIQRTQQEDSAVYLCASSPRGHYSNQPQHFGDGTRLSIL.

This clonotype was seen a single time. The chain couples TRBV12-3 or TRBV12-4 to TRBJ1-2; 8 positions agree with TRBD1. The CDR3 has 14 amino acids. V lost 7 bases and J lost 7; bases outside the gene matches: 11. For the CDR3, the DNA is TGTGCCAGCACTCTTGTGGCAGGGGGCTTTGGCTACACCTTC. Protein: CASTLVAGGFGYTF.